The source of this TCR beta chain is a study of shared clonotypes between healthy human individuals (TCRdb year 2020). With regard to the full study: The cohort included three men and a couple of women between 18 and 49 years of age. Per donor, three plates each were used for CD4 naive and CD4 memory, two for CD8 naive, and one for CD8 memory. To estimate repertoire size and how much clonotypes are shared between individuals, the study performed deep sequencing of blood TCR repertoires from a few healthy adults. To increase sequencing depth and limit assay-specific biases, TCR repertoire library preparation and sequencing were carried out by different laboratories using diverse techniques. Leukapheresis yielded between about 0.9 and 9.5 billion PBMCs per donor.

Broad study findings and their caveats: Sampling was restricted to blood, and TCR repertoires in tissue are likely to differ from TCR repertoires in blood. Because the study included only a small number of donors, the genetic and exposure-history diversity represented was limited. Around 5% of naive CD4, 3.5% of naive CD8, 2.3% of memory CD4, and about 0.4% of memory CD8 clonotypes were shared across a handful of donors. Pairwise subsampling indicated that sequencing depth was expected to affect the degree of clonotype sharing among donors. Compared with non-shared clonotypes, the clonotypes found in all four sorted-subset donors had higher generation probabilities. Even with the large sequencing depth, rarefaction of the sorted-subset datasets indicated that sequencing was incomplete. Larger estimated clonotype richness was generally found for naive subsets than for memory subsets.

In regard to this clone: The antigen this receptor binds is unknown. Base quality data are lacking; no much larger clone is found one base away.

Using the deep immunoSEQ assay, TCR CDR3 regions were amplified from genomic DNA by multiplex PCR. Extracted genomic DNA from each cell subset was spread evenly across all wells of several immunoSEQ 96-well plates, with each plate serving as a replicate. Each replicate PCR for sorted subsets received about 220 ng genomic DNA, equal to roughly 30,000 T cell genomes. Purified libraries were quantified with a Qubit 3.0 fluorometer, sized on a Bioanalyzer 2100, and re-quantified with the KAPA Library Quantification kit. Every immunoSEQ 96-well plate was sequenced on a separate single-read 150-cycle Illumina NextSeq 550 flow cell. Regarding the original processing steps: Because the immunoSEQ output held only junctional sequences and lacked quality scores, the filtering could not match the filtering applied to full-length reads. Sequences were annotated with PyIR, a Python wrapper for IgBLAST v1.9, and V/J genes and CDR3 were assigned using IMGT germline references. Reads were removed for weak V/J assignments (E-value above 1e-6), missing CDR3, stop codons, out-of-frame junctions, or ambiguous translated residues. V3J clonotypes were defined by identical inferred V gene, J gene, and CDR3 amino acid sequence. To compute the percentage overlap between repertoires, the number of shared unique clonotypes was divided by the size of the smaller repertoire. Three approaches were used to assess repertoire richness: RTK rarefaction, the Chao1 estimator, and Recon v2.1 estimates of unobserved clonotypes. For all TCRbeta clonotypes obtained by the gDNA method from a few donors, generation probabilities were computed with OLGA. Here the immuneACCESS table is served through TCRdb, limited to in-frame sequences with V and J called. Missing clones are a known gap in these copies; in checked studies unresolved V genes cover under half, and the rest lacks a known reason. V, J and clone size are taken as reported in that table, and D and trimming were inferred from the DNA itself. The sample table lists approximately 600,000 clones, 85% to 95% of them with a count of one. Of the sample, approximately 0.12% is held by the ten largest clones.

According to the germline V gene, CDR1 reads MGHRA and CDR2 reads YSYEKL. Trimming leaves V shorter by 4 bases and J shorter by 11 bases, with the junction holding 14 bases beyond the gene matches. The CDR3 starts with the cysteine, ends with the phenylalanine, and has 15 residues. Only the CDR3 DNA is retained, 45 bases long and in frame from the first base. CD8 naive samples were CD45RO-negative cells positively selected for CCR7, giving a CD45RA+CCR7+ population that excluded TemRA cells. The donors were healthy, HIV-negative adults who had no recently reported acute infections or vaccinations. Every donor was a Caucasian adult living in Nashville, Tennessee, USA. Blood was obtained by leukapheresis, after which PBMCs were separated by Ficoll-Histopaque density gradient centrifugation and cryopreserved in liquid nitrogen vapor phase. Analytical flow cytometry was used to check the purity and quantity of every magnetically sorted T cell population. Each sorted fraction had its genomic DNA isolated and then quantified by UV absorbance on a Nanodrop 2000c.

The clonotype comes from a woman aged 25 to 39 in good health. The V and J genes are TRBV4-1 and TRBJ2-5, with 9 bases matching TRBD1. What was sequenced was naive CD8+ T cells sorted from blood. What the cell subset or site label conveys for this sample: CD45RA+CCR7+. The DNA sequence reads TGCGCCAGCAGCCTACGTGGGGGGCCAGACAGGGGGCAGTACTTC. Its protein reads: CASSLRGGPDRGQYF.